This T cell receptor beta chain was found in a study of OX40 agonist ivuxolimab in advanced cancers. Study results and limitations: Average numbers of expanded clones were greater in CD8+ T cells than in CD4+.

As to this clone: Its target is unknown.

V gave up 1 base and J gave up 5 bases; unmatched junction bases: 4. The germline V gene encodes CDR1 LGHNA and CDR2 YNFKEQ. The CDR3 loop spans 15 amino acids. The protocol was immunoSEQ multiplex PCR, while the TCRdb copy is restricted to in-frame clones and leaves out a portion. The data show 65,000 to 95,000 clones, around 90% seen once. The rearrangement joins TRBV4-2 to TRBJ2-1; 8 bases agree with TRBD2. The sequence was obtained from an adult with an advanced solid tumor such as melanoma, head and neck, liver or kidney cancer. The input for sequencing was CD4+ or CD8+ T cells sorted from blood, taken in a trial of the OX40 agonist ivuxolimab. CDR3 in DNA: TGTGCCAGCAGCCAAGCCGGGACTAGTCACAATGAGCAGTTCTTC. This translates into CASSQAGTSHNEQFF.